A single sample gave rise to the 12 T cell receptor beta chains below, sequenced in a study of T cell repertoires in cytomegalovirus infection. A single record per CDR3 protein comes from TCRdb applying MiXCR to the reads. The sample lists 450,000 to 650,000 distinct CDR3 sequences; more than 25% were seen once. Sequencing was performed on PBMCs. These receptor sequences come from a human donor in good health (CMV status not recorded). Some clones in this sample may be carry-over from other donors' samples.

This clonotype showed up many times. This chain connects TRBV7-2 to TRBJ2-3; D may be TRBD1 (6 bases). This CDR3 has 13 residues. Germline V gives CDR1 SGHTA, CDR2 FQGNSA. The V gene lost 5 bases and the J gene lost 5 bases, with 11 bases spanning the gap. The CDR3 is CASSLQGRDTQYF. CDR3 DNA sequence: TGTGCCAGCAGCCTGCAGGGGCGAGATACGCAGTATTTT.

This clonotype has only a few counts. The genes are TRBV11-2 and TRBJ2-4; D is perhaps TRBD1 or TRBD2 (6 bases each). V lost 4 bases and J 3 bases, leaving 25 bases between the germline ends. The CDR3 totals 19 residues. Germline CDR1 SGHAT, CDR2 FQNNGV. For the CDR3, the DNA is TGTGCCAGCAGCTCTCGGAGGGACACCAACCTCGGAGGCAAAAACATTCAGTACTTC. This sequence encodes CASSSRRDTNLGGKNIQYF.

The chain uses TRBV6-5 and TRBJ2-3; 7 positions match TRBD2. Germline V gene sequence: CDR1 MNHEY, CDR2 SVGAGI. This CDR3 contains 16 residues. The junction had 15 bases not matched to a gene; V was cut back by 6 bases and J by 6 bases. The CDR3 bases are TGTGCCAGCAGACCCGCTGGCGGGAGTGCTTCCGATACGCAGTATTTT. Its protein product is CASRPAGGSASDTQYF.

The gene calls are TRBV6-5 and TRBJ2-1; D not certain. Germline CDR1 and CDR2: MNHEY and SVGAGI. The V end was cut by 4 bases, the J end by 7 bases, with 20 bases between. The CDR3 extends over 16 amino acids. CDR3 loop: CASSSSEGSWLNEQFF. The CDR3 nucleotides are TGTGCCAGCAGTTCAAGTGAAGGTAGCTGGTTGAATGAGCAGTTCTTC.

This clonotype was detected a few times. The gene calls are TRBV11-2 and TRBJ1-3; a weak D match, TRBD1 (5 bases). From germline, CDR1 is SGHAT and CDR2 FQNNGV. The CDR3 extends over 14 amino acids. V shed 4 bases and J shed 6 bases, with 13 bases lying between them. Here the CDR3 reads CASSSPVTANTIYF. For the CDR3, the DNA is TGTGCCAGCAGCTCACCCGTGACAGCAAACACCATATATTTT.

This clonotype was detected only once. The chain is built from TRBV28 and TRBJ2-7; maybe TRBD2 (5 bases). V shed 2 bases and J shed 2 bases, with 7 bases lying between them. The CDR3 has 13 amino acids. Looked up from germline, CDR1 is MDHEN and CDR2 is SYDVKM. CDR3 nucleotide sequence: TGTGCCAGCAGTTTAATGGGAGCCTACGAGCAGTACGTC. Encoded protein: CASSLMGAYEQYV.

This chain uses TRBV20-1 with TRBJ2-3; 10 positions match TRBD2. The junction had 29 bases not matched to a gene; V was cut back by 5 bases and J by 0 bases. Germline CDR1 DFQATT, CDR2 SNEGSKA (reference sequence). The CDR3 spans 23 residues. CDR3 coding DNA: TGCAGTGCTGGTTTTCTAGCGGGAGTTCCCGGAGGGATTTATTCGACTAGCACAGATACGCAGTATTTT. The encoded protein is CSAGFLAGVPGGIYSTSTDTQYF.

V is TRBV6-2 or TRBV6-3 and J is TRBJ2-1; tentative D call: TRBD1 (6 bases). The CDR3 extends over 15 amino acids. CDR1 is MNHEY and CDR2 is SVGEGT in the germline V gene. Trimming removed 0 bases from V and 4 bases from J, with 10 bases in between. The CDR3 nucleotides are TGTGCCAGCAGTTACTCCTCGGACAGATACAATGAGCAGTTCTTC. Translating gives CASSYSSDRYNEQFF.

The V and J genes are TRBV20-1 and TRBJ2-5; D is unclear. V was pared by 1 base and J by 3 bases, with 3 bases between. The CDR3 covers 11 residues. CDR1 is DFQATT, CDR2 SNEGSKA, per germline (reference sequence). CDR3 nucleotide sequence: TGCAGTGCTAGAGCCGAAGAGACCCAGTACTTC. It yields the protein CSARAEETQYF.

The chain recombines TRBV19 with TRBJ1-1, with a weak D call TRBD1 (5 bases). The CDR3 loop spans 14 amino acids. Per the germline V gene, CDR1 is LNHDA and CDR2 is SQIVND (reference sequence). The germline V and J ends were trimmed by 6 bases and 2 bases, with 13 bases remaining between them. CDR3 loop: CASRTGTDNTEAFF. The CDR3, as DNA: TGTGCCAGTAGAACCGGGACGGATAACACTGAAGCTTTCTTT.

This clonotype was picked up a small number of times. The chain recombines TRBV15 with TRBJ1-1, with no clear D. CDR1 and CDR2 from the germline V gene are LNHNV and YYDKDF (reference sequence). The CDR3 spans 14 residues. Deletions cut 1 base from V and 3 bases from J, with 9 bases between. The CDR3 sequence: CATSRGPLDTEAFF. The CDR3 coding sequence is TGTGCCACCAGCAGAGGTCCGCTTGACACTGAAGCTTTCTTT.

This clonotype was counted between two and nine times. The J gene is TRBJ2-5, the V gene TRBV20-1, with D unclear. The germline gives CDR1 DFQATT, CDR2 SNEGSKA (reference sequence). CDR3 length: 11 amino acids. The ends were cut back, 3 bases at V and 5 bases at J, with 7 bases in the middle. CDR3 residues: CSASPVETQYF. The CDR3 DNA reads TGCAGTGCTAGCCCTGTGGAGACCCAGTACTTC.